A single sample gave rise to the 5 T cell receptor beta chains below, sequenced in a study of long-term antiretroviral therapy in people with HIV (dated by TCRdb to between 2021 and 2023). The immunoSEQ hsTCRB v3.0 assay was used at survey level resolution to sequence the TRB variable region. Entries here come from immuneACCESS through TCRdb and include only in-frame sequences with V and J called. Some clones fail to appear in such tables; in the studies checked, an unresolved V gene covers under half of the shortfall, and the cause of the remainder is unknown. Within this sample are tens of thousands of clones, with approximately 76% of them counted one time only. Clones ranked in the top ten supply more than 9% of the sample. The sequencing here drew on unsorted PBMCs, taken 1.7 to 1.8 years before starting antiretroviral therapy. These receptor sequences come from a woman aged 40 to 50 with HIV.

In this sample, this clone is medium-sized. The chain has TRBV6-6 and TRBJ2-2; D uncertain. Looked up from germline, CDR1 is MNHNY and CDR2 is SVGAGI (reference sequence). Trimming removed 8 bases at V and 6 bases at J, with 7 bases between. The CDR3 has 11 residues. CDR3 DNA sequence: TGTGCCAGCGCCCTGGCCGGGGAGCTGTTTTTT. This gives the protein CASALAGELFF.

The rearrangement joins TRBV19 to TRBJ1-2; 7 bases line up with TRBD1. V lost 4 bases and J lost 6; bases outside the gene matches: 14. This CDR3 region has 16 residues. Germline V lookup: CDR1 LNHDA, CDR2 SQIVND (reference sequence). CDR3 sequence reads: CASSTTGGTDSNGYTF. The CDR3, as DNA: TGTGCCAGTAGTACTACCGGCGGGACAGATAGCAATGGCTACACCTTC.

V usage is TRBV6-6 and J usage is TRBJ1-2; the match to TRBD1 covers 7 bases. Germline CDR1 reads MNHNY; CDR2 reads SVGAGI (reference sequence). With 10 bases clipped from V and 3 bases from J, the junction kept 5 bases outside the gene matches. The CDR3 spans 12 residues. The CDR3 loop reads CATAGQYYGYTF. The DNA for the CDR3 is TGTGCCACGGCGGGACAGTACTATGGCTACACCTTC.

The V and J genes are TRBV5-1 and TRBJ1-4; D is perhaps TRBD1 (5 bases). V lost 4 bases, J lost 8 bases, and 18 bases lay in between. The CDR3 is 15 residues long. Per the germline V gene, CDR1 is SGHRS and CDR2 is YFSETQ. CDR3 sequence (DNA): TGCGCCAGCAGCCCGGGCACTCCAGGGACGGAAAAACTGTTTTTT. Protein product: CASSPGTPGTEKLFF.

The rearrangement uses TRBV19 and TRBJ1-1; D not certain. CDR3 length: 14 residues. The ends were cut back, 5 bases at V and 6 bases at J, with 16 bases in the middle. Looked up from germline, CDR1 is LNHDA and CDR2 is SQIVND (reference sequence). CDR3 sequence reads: CASSFPGKGAEAFF. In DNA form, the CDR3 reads TGTGCCAGTAGTTTTCCGGGCAAGGGAGCTGAAGCTTTCTTT.